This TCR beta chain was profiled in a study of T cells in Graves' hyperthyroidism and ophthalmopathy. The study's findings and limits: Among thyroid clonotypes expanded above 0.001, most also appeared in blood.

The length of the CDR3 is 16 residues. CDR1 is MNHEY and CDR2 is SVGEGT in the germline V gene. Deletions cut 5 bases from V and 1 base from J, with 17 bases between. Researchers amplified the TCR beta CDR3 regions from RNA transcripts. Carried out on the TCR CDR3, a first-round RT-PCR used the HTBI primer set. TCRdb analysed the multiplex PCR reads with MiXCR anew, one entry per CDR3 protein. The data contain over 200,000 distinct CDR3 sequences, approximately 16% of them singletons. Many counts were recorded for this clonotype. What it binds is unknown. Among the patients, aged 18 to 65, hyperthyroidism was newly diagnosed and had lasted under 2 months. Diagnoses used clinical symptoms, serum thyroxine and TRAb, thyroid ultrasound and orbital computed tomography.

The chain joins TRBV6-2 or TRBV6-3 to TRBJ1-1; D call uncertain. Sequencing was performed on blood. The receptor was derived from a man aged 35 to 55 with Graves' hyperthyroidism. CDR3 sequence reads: CASSPSPRVGNTEAFF. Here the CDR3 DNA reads TGTGCCAGCAGTCCTAGCCCAAGGGTAGGGAACACTGAAGCTTTCTTT.